Listed here are 17 T cell receptor beta chains from one sample, sequenced in a study of technical replicates of blood from a few donors. Profiling relied on immunoSEQ multiplex PCR, and the TCRdb table lists in-frame clones only, not all of them. The table has under 90,000 clones, 98% seen once. The sample taken for sequencing was T cells isolated from PBMCs. The receptors were sampled from a human donor in good health.

The chain joins TRBV7-9 to TRBJ2-7; 8 bases are a match to TRBD1. CDR1 and CDR2 from the germline V gene are SEHNR and FQNEAQ (reference sequence). The CDR3 is 16 residues long. J lost 5 bases, V lost 5 bases, and 14 bases had no gene match. Here the CDR3 reads CASSRFRGRRGNEQYF. The CDR3 DNA reads TGTGCCAGCAGCCGATTCAGGGGGCGGCGTGGCAACGAGCAGTACTTC. Supplemented by reference TRBV7-9 and TRBJ2-7, the full variable domain reads DTGVSQNPRHKITKRGQNVTFRCDPISEHNRLYWYRQTLGQGPEFLTYFQNEAQLEKSRLLSDRFSAERPKGSFSTLEIQRTEQGDSAMYLCASSRFRGRRGNEQYFGPGTRLTVT.

The chain has TRBV5-4 and TRBJ1-2; 9 bases line up with TRBD1. The V and J ends lost 4 bases and 1 base, in that order; junction bases with no gene match: 14. The CDR3 has 18 amino acids. From germline, CDR1 is SGHNT and CDR2 YYREEE (reference sequence). CDR3 loop: CASSTGQGSLASNYGYTF. The DNA for the CDR3 is TGTGCCAGCAGCACGGGACAGGGCTCCCTGGCGAGTAACTATGGCTACACCTTC. Variable domain in full (rest from reference TRBV5-4 and TRBJ1-2): ETGVTQSPTHLIKTRGQQVTLRCSSQSGHNTVSWYQQALGQGPQFIFQYYREEENGRGNFPPRFSGLQFPNYSSELNVNALELDDSALYLCASSTGQGSLASNYGYTFGSGTRLTVV.

This chain joins TRBV29-1 and TRBJ2-7; TRBD2 aligns across 8 bases. The V and J ends lost 7 bases and 0 bases, in that order; junction bases with no gene match: 11. Germline V lookup: CDR1 SQVTM, CDR2 ANQGSEA. CDR3 length: 15 amino acids. CDR3 DNA: TGCAGCGCCTACTCTACTAGCGGCCTCTCCTACGAGCAGTACTTC. Translation gives CSAYSTSGLSYEQYF.

V and J are TRBV2 and TRBJ2-5; 9 nucleotides match TRBD1. V lost 6 bases to trimming and J lost 5 bases; unmatched junction nucleotides: 7. Germline V gives CDR1 SNHLY, CDR2 FYNNEI. The CDR3 has 14 amino acids. The CDR3 region has the DNA TGTGCCAGCAGGGAAACAGGGGGCTGGGAGACCCAGTACTTC. Its translation: CASRETGGWETQYF.

The chain uses TRBV29-1 and TRBJ2-2, with D possibly being TRBD1 (6 bases). CDR1 and CDR2 from the germline V gene are SQVTM and ANQGSEA. Trimming took off 4 bases at V and 2 bases at J, with 8 bases between the two ends. This CDR3 contains 13 residues. DNA for the CDR3: TGCAGCGTTGGGACAGTAAACACCGGGGAGCTGTTTTTT. Encoded protein: CSVGTVNTGELFF.

V and J are TRBV5-4 and TRBJ2-5; D uncertain. The CDR3 covers 12 residues. Germline V CDR1 and CDR2: SGHNT, YYREEE (reference sequence). The V end lost 2 bases, the J end lost 2 bases, and 4 bases lay between the germline ends. The CDR3 is CASSFPQETQYF. The CDR3 nucleotides read TGTGCCAGCAGCTTCCCTCAAGAGACCCAGTACTTC.

The chain employs TRBV4-1 and TRBJ2-2, with 9 bases aligning to TRBD2. The CDR3 extends over 17 amino acids. The V segment lost 1 base and the J segment 1 base; nucleotides outside the gene matches: 4. The germline CDR1 and CDR2 sequences are MGHRA and YSYEKL. This CDR3 is CASSQGLAGLNTGELFF. The DNA for the CDR3 is TGCGCCAGCAGCCAAGGGCTAGCGGGGCTGAACACCGGGGAGCTGTTTTTT.

The chain carries TRBV4-1 and TRBJ1-1; a weak D match, TRBD1 (6 bases). From germline, CDR1 is MGHRA and CDR2 YSYEKL. The CDR3 is 14 amino acids. Trimming pared 5 bases from V and 1 base from J, leaving 11 bases between. CDR3 sequence (DNA): TGCGCCAGCAGCTGGGGACACAAGAACACTGAAGCTTTCTTT. This sequence encodes CASSWGHKNTEAFF.

V is TRBV6-6 and J is TRBJ1-2, with TRBD1 matching 8 bases. After removal of 0 bases from V and 3 bases from J, the junction contained 3 bases not matched to a gene. This CDR3 contains 15 residues. Germline CDR1 MNHNY, CDR2 SVGAGI (reference sequence). The CDR3 DNA is TGTGCCAGCAGTTACTCGGACAGGGACTACTATGGCTACACCTTC. Translation: CASSYSDRDYYGYTF.

This clone is a singleton in its sample. The J gene is TRBJ2-6, the V gene TRBV4-1, with D tentatively TRBD2 (5 bases). The length of the CDR3 is 17 residues. Germline V gives CDR1 MGHRA, CDR2 YSYEKL. Trimming pared 0 bases from V and 1 base from J, leaving 10 bases between. CDR3 nucleotides: TGCGCCAGCAGCCAAGATTCGAGGGATTCTGGGGCCAACGTCCTGACTTTC. Translation gives CASSQDSRDSGANVLTF.

The V and J genes are TRBV28 and TRBJ1-5, with TRBD1 as a possible D gene (6 bases). Germline-derived CDR1 and CDR2 are MDHEN and SYDVKM. Deletions cut 1 base from V and 5 bases from J, with 27 bases between. The CDR3 spans 20 residues. The CDR3: CASSLLVFLGARLADQPQHF. In DNA form, the CDR3 reads TGTGCCAGCAGTTTATTGGTATTTCTGGGGGCCAGGCTAGCGGATCAGCCCCAGCATTTT.

This clone occurred a few times. CDR3 sequence reads: CAITPTGPNTEAFF. The CDR3 coding sequence is TGTGCCATCACTCCGACAGGGCCTAACACTGAAGCTTTCTTT. The chain employs TRBV10-3 and TRBJ1-1; 7 nucleotides match TRBD1. Germline V CDR1 and CDR2: ENHRY, SYGVKD. With V trimmed by 7 bases and J by 2 bases, 7 bases remained unmatched. The CDR3 has 14 amino acids.

The chain couples TRBV19 to TRBJ2-7; 8 bases match TRBD2. Germline V gene data show CDR1 as LNHDA and CDR2 as SQIVND (reference sequence). The J segment lost 6 bases and the V segment lost 6 bases, leaving 16 bases of the junction unmatched. The CDR3 extends over 16 amino acids. CDR3 sequence (DNA): TGTGCCAGTAGCAGAACAACATCGGGGGGGCGGATCGAGCAGTACTTC. Residues: CASSRTTSGGRIEQYF.

The chain carries TRBV5-6 and TRBJ1-5; no firm D call. Trimming pared 4 bases from V and 0 bases from J, leaving 11 bases between. The CDR3 length is 15 residues. Germline CDR1 reads SGHDT; CDR2 reads YYEEEE. CDR3: CASSVWSNSNQPQHF. The CDR3, as DNA: TGTGCCAGCAGCGTATGGTCTAATAGCAATCAGCCCCAGCATTTT.

This clone was seen a single time. J is TRBJ2-1 and V is TRBV2; 8 bases are a match to TRBD1. Germline trimming cut 6 bases from V and 6 bases from J; bases unmatched to any gene: 4. The CDR3 length is 13 residues. The germline V gene encodes CDR1 SNHLY and CDR2 FYNNEI. CDR3 loop: CASRQTGANEQFF. The DNA of the CDR3 is TGTGCCAGCAGACAGACAGGGGCCAATGAGCAGTTCTTC.

The chain links TRBV11-2 to TRBJ2-3, with D maybe TRBD2 (7 bases). This CDR3 comprises 16 residues. V was pared by 1 base and J by 1 base, with 12 bases between. Germline loops: CDR1 SGHAT, CDR2 FQNNGV. CDR3 coding DNA: TGTGCCAGCAGCTTAGGGGCGGGGGCAGGCACAGATACGCAGTATTTT. Translated, it gives CASSLGAGAGTDTQYF.

V and J are TRBV25-1 and TRBJ2-7, with 7 bases lining up with TRBD2. CDR1 is MGHDK and CDR2 is SYGVNS in the germline V gene. This CDR3 region has 13 residues. The V segment lost 10 bases and the J segment 5 bases; nucleotides outside the gene matches: 11. The CDR3 DNA reads as TGTGCCACCCTACTACTAGCGTCCCACGAGCAGTACTTC. Translated, it gives CATLLLASHEQYF.